These T cell receptor beta chains were read from a single sample in a study of blood T cell repertoires in COVID-19. The protocol was immunoSEQ multiplex PCR, while the TCRdb copy is restricted to in-frame clones and leaves out a portion. The data show about 140,000 clones, 85% seen once. The material sequenced was PBMCs or T cells enriched from blood (not recorded which). The receptors were sampled from a woman aged 40 to 50 who had recovered from COVID-19. CDR3s include the opening cysteine and the closing phenylalanine or tryptophan. A D gene is named only where the DNA matches it firmly. The size entry is marked missing in some rows and otherwise reads once, few, many or a size class.

cdr3_length	j_call	v_call	clone_size	d_call	cdr3_nt	cdr3_aa
15	TRBJ1-5	TRBV30	NA	TRBD1	TGTGCCTGGAGGCCGGGAGGGACAGCCAATCAGCCCCAGCATTTT	CAWRPGGTANQPQHF
14	TRBJ1-2	TRBV29-1	NA	NA	TGCAGCGTTGAGTCCCTCGGAGCTAACTATGGCTACACCTTC	CSVESLGANYGYTF
14	TRBJ1-5	TRBV11-2	NA	TRBD1	TGTGCCAGCAGCCCGGGACAGTTCAATCAGCCCCAGCATTTT	CASSPGQFNQPQHF
15	TRBJ2-2	TRBV9	once	TRBD2	TGTGCCAGCAGCGCTAGCGGGAGTCAACCCGGGGAGCTGTTTTTT	CASSASGSQPGELFF
15	TRBJ2-7	TRBV19	NA	NA	TGTGCCAGTAGTATAGGGACTACCCGTCGAAGGGAGCAGTACTTC	CASSIGTTRRREQYF
10	TRBJ1-2	TRBV27	NA	NA	TGTGCCAGCAGCCCATTGGGCTACACCTTC	CASSPLGYTF
12	TRBJ2-7	TRBV11-2	NA	NA	TGTGCCAGCGGTCAGGGTCCCTACGAGCAGTACTTC	CASGQGPYEQYF
18	TRBJ2-6	TRBV10-3	once	NA	TGTGCCATCAGTGAGTCAAACAGGGAGAGCTCTGGGGCCAACGTCCTGACTTTC	CAISESNRESSGANVLTF
16	TRBJ2-2	TRBV18	NA	TRBD2	TGTGCCAGCTCACCACTTAGCGGGAAGAACACCGGGGAGCTGTTTTTT	CASSPLSGKNTGELFF
15	TRBJ2-3	TRBV13	NA	TRBD2	TGTGCCAGCAGCTCGACTAGCGGGGGGCGGGATACGCAGTATTTT	CASSSTSGGRDTQYF